One sample yielded the 6 T cell receptor beta chains listed below, sequenced in a study of shared clonotypes between healthy human individuals. The protocol was immunoSEQ multiplex PCR, while the TCRdb copy is restricted to in-frame clones and leaves out a portion. The sample records about 980,000 clones, 76% being singletons. Sequenced input: memory CD4+ T cells sorted from blood. Subset noted: CD45RA-negative fraction. These receptors originate from a man younger than 35 in good health.

This clone appeared a single time. This chain joins TRBV19 and TRBJ1-5, with D perhaps TRBD1 (5 bases). V lost 5 bases and J lost 4, with 12 bases in between. Germline V lookup: CDR1 LNHDA, CDR2 SQIVND (reference sequence). The CDR3 sequence is 14 residues long. The CDR3 bases are TGTGCCAGTAGTTCCCCACAGGTGAATCAGCCCCAGCATTTT. This translates into CASSSPQVNQPQHF.

This chain connects TRBV5-8 to TRBJ1-4; TRBD1 agrees at 10 bases. The length of the CDR3 is 14 residues. CDR1 and CDR2 (germline): SGHTS, YDEGEE. J lost 11 bases, V lost 6 bases, and 10 bases had no gene match. DNA of the CDR3: TGTGCCAGCATCCTCTCACCGGGACAGGGGAAACTGTTTTTT. Translating gives CASILSPGQGKLFF.

The rearrangement uses TRBV27 and TRBJ2-7, with 9 bases aligning to TRBD1. This CDR3 has 15 residues. In germline, CDR1 is MNHEY, CDR2 SMNVEV (reference sequence). Trimming took 5 bases from V and 3 from J; bases not matched to a gene: 8. CDR3 sequence reads: CASSRLGQGLYEQYF. CDR3 bases: TGTGCCAGCAGTCGGCTGGGACAGGGCCTCTACGAGCAGTACTTC.

The V and J genes are TRBV10-1 and TRBJ1-1; D uncertain. Trimming removed 3 bases at V and 1 base at J, with 6 bases between. Germline loops: CDR1 WNHNN, CDR2 SYGVQD (reference sequence). CDR3 length equals 13 residues. As DNA, the CDR3 is TGCGCCAGCAGTGAAAAGAGGAACACTGAAGCTTTCTTT. It specifies CASSEKRNTEAFF.

The gene calls are TRBV5-1 and TRBJ2-3; maybe TRBD2 (5 bases). The V and J ends lost 0 bases and 5 bases respectively, with 10 bases between them. The CDR3 totals 14 residues. CDR1 is SGHRS, CDR2 YFSETQ, per germline. The CDR3 protein is CASSLAQLEDTQYF. The CDR3 bases are TGCGCCAGCAGCTTGGCCCAACTAGAAGATACGCAGTATTTT. Complete variable domain (other parts from reference TRBV5-1 and TRBJ2-3): KAGVTQTPRYLIKTRGQQVTLSCSPISGHRSVSWYQQTPGQGLQFLFEYFSETQRNKGNFPGRFSGRQFSNSRSEMNVSTLELGDSALYLCASSLAQLEDTQYFGPGTRLTVL.

This clone came up once. The chain joins TRBV6-1 to TRBJ2-7; D gene uncertain. The length of the CDR3 is 13 residues. Deletions cut 3 bases from V and 6 bases from J, with 12 bases between. Germline V gene data show CDR1 as MNHNS and CDR2 as SASEGT. The CDR3 here is CASSDLGRAEQYF. The CDR3 nucleotides are TGTGCCAGCAGTGACTTGGGTAGGGCCGAGCAGTACTTC.